This T cell receptor beta chain was retrieved from a study of blood T cell repertoires in COVID-19. The CDR3 is 14 amino acids. Germline V gene lookup returns CDR1 SGHTA and CDR2 FQGNSA. V was clipped by 5 bases and J by 2 bases, with 10 bases between them. Repertoires were generated with immunoSEQ multiplex PCR, while TCRdb's copy carries only in-frame clones and drops some. The sample lists 300,000 to 350,000 clones, 87% occurring once. This chain uses TRBV7-2 with TRBJ2-1; D might be TRBD2 (6 bases). The sequencing input was peripheral blood. The sequence came from a man between 18 and 29 years old with active or convalescent COVID-19. CDR3 in amino acids: CASSLRLAYNEQFF. Written as DNA, the CDR3 is TGTGCCAGCAGCCTTAGACTAGCCTACAATGAGCAGTTCTTC.